This TCR beta chain was retrieved from a study of control samples from healthy donors and cancer patients. Only in-frame clones appear in the TCRdb table, and some are missing; sequencing was by immunoSEQ multiplex PCR. The sample lists 170,000 or so clones, 90% to 95% occurring once. This clone has only one observation. V was clipped by 5 bases and J by 7 bases; unmatched bases: 5. Germline assignment: CDR1 SEHNR and CDR2 FQNEAQ (reference sequence). The CDR3 length is 14 residues. The clonotype was recovered from a woman aged 18 to 35 in good health. The chain uses TRBV7-9 and TRBJ1-6; 7 bases agree with TRBD1. The sample comprised blood. The CDR3 reads CASSRLDRNSPLHF. The CDR3 DNA reads TGTGCCAGCAGCCGCTTGGACAGGAATTCACCCCTCCACTTT.